Below, one T cell receptor beta chain is given with its context. Its target is unknown. This sample was included in a study of cytomegalovirus exposure and HLA in healthy donors. Study details: Around 76% of 300 to 450 genotyped donors fell in the Caucasian-associated ancestry cluster.

The CDR3 is 17 amino acids. V was clipped by 1 base and J by 2 bases; unmatched bases: 10. Germline CDR1 is SGHDT and CDR2 is YYEEEE. General study points: Later analysis showed TCR association rates varying by HLA locus, highest for DRB1 and lowest for HLA-C. According to the study, 150 to 200 TCR beta chains were cytomegalovirus-associated.

Amplification used 60 Vbeta primers and 13 Jbeta primers. Using immunoSEQ multiplex PCR, the repertoire was profiled, and TCRdb retains in-frame clones only, with some absent. The table has over 130,000 clones, around 79% seen once. The sequenced sample was PBMCs. The source is a human donor in good health. The chain recombines TRBV5-6 with TRBJ2-5; 8 positions agree with TRBD2. As DNA, the CDR3 is TGTGCCAGCAGCTTGTTTGAGGCGGGGGGCCGACAAGAGACCCAGTACTTC. This sequence encodes CASSLFEAGGRQETQYF.